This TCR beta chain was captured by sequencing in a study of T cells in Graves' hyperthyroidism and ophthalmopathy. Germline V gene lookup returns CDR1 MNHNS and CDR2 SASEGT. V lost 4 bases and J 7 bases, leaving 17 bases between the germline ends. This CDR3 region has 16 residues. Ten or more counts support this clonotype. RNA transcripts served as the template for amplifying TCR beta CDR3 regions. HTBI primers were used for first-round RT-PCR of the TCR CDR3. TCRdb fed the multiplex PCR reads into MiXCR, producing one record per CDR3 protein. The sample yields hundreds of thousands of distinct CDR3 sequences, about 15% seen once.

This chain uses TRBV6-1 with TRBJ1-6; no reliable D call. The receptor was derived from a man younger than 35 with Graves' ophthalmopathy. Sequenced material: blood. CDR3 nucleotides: TGTGCCAGCAGTGTCTCAGGAGGCAGCATCAATTCACCCCTCCACTTT. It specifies CASSVSGGSINSPLHF.